This TCR beta chain was found in a study of blood T cell repertoires in COVID-19. About the research overall: Some COVID-19 samples were acute and others convalescent; all came from the United States, Italy and Spain.

Trimming left V 2 bases short and J 4 bases short, with 6 bases between. This CDR3 region has 13 residues. Per germline, CDR1 MRHNA and CDR2 SNTAGT. Authors' methods: By means of reference gene primer amplification, nucleated cell counts were estimated. This table comes from immunoSEQ multiplex PCR, and its TCRdb copy is limited to in-frame clones, with some not included. The V and J calls and clone size come from that table; D and trimming were worked out from the DNA. The table has over 55,000 clones, over 70% seen once. This TCR derives from a human donor in a cohort sampled during active COVID-19. The sequenced sample was peripheral blood. The chain links TRBV6-4 to TRBJ1-5; D is undetermined. The CDR3 DNA sequence: TGTGCCAGCAGTGACAGCCCAAATCAGCCCCAGCATTTT. It encodes CASSDSPNQPQHF.